One sample yielded the 15 T cell receptor beta chains listed below, sequenced in a study of post-analysis software for immune sequencing data. Study conclusions and caveats: Patients used a few TRBV segments, including TRBV5-6, TRBV5-1 and TRBV20-1, more often than controls.

The antigens for these receptors are not known. Unique molecular identifiers tagged the TCR beta cDNA libraries. TCRdb itself ran the PCR reads through MiXCR, one entry per CDR3 protein. The data contain roughly 400,000 distinct CDR3 sequences, approximately 42% of them singletons. Source material: blood. The receptors were gathered from a girl aged 2 to 10 with multiple sclerosis.

This clonotype has more than one count but fewer than ten. This chain uses TRBV4-1 with TRBJ1-2; 7 bases agree with TRBD1. The J segment lost 10 bases and the V segment lost 2 bases, leaving 4 bases of the junction unmatched. The CDR3 runs to 12 residues. Germline V lookup: CDR1 MGHRA, CDR2 YSYEKL. As DNA, the CDR3 is TGCGCCAGCAGCCAAAGGGGACAGATCTACACCTTC. Translation gives CASSQRGQIYTF.

In this sample, this clonotype turned up a few times. The chain joins TRBV15 to TRBJ2-7, with 9 bases that match TRBD2. The V gene end was trimmed by 1 base and the J gene end by 6 bases; junction bases not matched to a gene: 10. From germline, CDR1 is LNHNV and CDR2 YYDKDF (reference sequence). The CDR3 runs to 16 residues. CDR3 amino acids: CATSRGNQREECEQYF. Written as DNA, the CDR3 is TGTGCCACCAGCAGAGGTAACCAGCGGGAGGAATGCGAGCAGTACTTC. The entire variable domain, with the rest obtained from reference TRBV15 and TRBJ2-7, is as follows: DAMVIQNPRYQVTQFGKPVTLSCSQTLNHNVMYWYQQKSSQAPKLLFHYYDKDFNNEADTPDNFQSRRPNTSFCFLDIRSPGLGDTAMYLCATSRGNQREECEQYFGPGTRLTVT.

The CDR3 nucleotides are TGTGCCAGCCTGCAGGGGGCTGGGGTAGGTGGCTACACCTTC. This codes for CASLQGAGVGGYTF. The chain is built from TRBV6-5 and TRBJ1-2; TRBD1 agrees at 8 bases. V was clipped by 8 bases and J by 7 bases; unmatched bases: 12. Germline V lookup: CDR1 MNHEY, CDR2 SVGAGI. CDR3 length: 14 residues.

This chain uses TRBV15 with TRBJ2-7, with D perhaps TRBD1 or TRBD2 (5 bases each). V lost 0 bases and J 0 bases, leaving 12 bases between the germline ends. This CDR3 comprises 16 residues. Germline V gene sequence: CDR1 LNHNV, CDR2 YYDKDF (reference sequence). CDR3 protein: CATSRDVPGTSYEQYF. For the CDR3, the DNA is TGTGCCACCAGCAGAGACGTTCCCGGGACCTCCTACGAGCAGTACTTC.

This clonotype was recorded a few times. The V and J genes are TRBV20-1 and TRBJ2-1, with D perhaps matching TRBD1 (5 bases). Deletions cut 3 bases from V and 4 bases from J, with 10 bases between. CDR1 is DFQATT and CDR2 is SNEGSKA in the germline V gene (reference sequence). This CDR3 spans 13 amino acids. The CDR3 sequence: CSARGPLYNEQFF. The CDR3 DNA is TGCAGTGCTAGGGGGCCCCTTTACAATGAGCAGTTCTTC.

V is TRBV3-1 and J is TRBJ2-3; TRBD2 agrees at 12 bases. CDR1 and CDR2 from the germline V gene are LGHDT and YNNKEL (reference sequence). V shed 2 bases, J shed 3 bases, and the junction held 15 bases outside the gene matches. CDR3 length: 20 amino acids. The CDR3 is CASSQPLAGGNANMTDTQYF. The DNA for the CDR3 is TGTGCCAGCAGCCAACCGCTAGCGGGGGGGAACGCCAACATGACAGATACGCAGTATTTT.

J is TRBJ1-1 and V is TRBV12-3 or TRBV12-4, with D unresolved. The ends were cut back, 3 bases at V and 0 bases at J, with 8 bases in the middle. CDR3 length: 14 amino acids. The CDR3 nucleotides are TGTGCCAGCAGTTTGGTACAGATGAACACTGAAGCTTTCTTT. It specifies CASSLVQMNTEAFF.

CDR3 loop: CASSKGGLPAWETQYF. The CDR3 DNA reads as TGTGCCAGTAGTAAGGGAGGACTCCCAGCATGGGAGACCCAGTACTTC. The chain employs TRBV19 and TRBJ2-5, with a weak D call TRBD2 (6 bases). This CDR3 contains 16 residues. Trimming stripped 4 bases from V and 5 bases from J, with 20 bases between. Looked up from germline, CDR1 is LNHDA and CDR2 is SQIVND (reference sequence).

This clonotype has just a few counts. The rearrangement uses TRBV29-1 and TRBJ2-5; tentatively, D is TRBD1 (7 bases). V was clipped by 5 bases and J by 6 bases, with 16 bases between them. CDR1 is SQVTM and CDR2 is ANQGSEA in the germline V gene. The CDR3 runs to 13 residues. The CDR3 region is CSVPRQGGQTQYF. CDR3 in DNA: TGCAGCGTTCCTCGACAGGGAGGACAGACCCAGTACTTC.

The genes are TRBV29-1 and TRBJ2-7, with TRBD2 matching 7 bases. The CDR3 has 14 amino acids. With 2 bases clipped from V and 2 bases from J, the junction kept 6 bases outside the gene matches. CDR1 and CDR2 from the germline V gene are SQVTM and ANQGSEA. The CDR3, as DNA: TGCAGCGTTGAAAAATGGGGGGGGACCTACGAGCAGTACTTC. It encodes CSVEKWGGTYEQYF.

The V call is TRBV7-9, the J call TRBJ2-4, with D perhaps matching TRBD1 (6 bases). Trimming pared 5 bases from V and 13 bases from J, leaving 15 bases between. The CDR3 length is 12 residues. From germline, CDR1 is SEHNR and CDR2 FQNEAQ (reference sequence). In DNA form, the CDR3 reads TGTGCCAGCAGCACCCACAGGGAAGGGCAGTACTTC. Translated: CASSTHREGQYF. Complete variable domain (other parts from reference TRBV7-9 and TRBJ2-4): DTGVSQNPRHKITKRGQNVTFRCDPISEHNRLYWYRQTLGQGPEFLTYFQNEAQLEKSRLLSDRFSAERPKGSFSTLEIQRTEQGDSAMYLCASSTHREGQYFGAGTRLSVL.

V is TRBV6-1 and J is TRBJ1-1; TRBD1 might be the D (5 bases). Trimming left V 10 bases short and J 10 bases short, with 19 bases between. The CDR3 totals 12 residues. Germline V gives CDR1 MNHNS, CDR2 SASEGT. The CDR3 region has the DNA TGTGCCATGACGCGGACAACGGTCCCAGCTTTCTTT. It translates to CAMTRTTVPAFF.

The chain employs TRBV18 and TRBJ2-7; the D is unclear. Trimming stripped 8 bases from V and 3 bases from J, with 14 bases between. This CDR3 has 13 residues. The germline gives CDR1 KGHSH, CDR2 LQKENI. CDR3 sequence reads: CASSLTNLYEQYF. The CDR3 DNA sequence: TGTGCCAGCAGCTTAACCAATCTCTACGAGCAGTACTTC.

This clonotype has a count of ten or more. An end of the junction does not agree with germline; a read error may underlie this. This chain joins TRBV7-7 and TRBJ2-1; 13 bases are shared with TRBD2. Germline lookup yields CDR1 SSHAT and CDR2 FNYEAQ (reference sequence). The CDR3 loop spans 18 amino acids. In nucleotides, the CDR3 is TGTGCTAGCAGCTCCCGCCCCGGACTAGCGGGAGAGAGCAATGAGCAGTTCTTC. Translation: CASSSRPGLAGESNEQFF.

About this clonotype itself: Possible read error: a much larger clone is one base away. The chain has TRBV29-1 and TRBJ2-5, with a possible D match to TRBD1 (6 bases). The CDR3 loop spans 13 amino acids. V lost 4 bases, J lost 11 bases, and 20 bases lay in between. Germline-derived CDR1 and CDR2 are SQVTM and ANQGSEA. This chain's CDR3 is CSVASGVYNEQYF. The CDR3 DNA sequence: TGCAGCGTTGCATCAGGGGTGTACAATGAGCAGTACTTC.